The 23 T cell receptor beta chains below come from one sample, sequenced in a study of T-cell reconstitution after alpha-beta-depleted transplantation in children (dated by TCRdb to 2016 to 2018). The library came from PCR. These reads were obtained on an Illumina HiSeq 2500. TCR libraries were prepared with molecular barcoding, using unique molecular identifiers to normalize TCRbeta repertoire quantification. The raw public reads went through TCRdb reprocessing: fastp at Q25, MiXCR clone calling, in-frame beta chains kept. Every entry covers one CDR3 protein and lists the most common genes and DNA from its rows. For this sample the table gives 600,000 to 700,000 distinct CDR3 sequences, of which 13% were detected only once. The ten largest clones add up to around 0.76% of the sample. Reading the label with the study, this specimen's treatment or condition is: allogeneic hematopoietic cell transplantation with graft depleted of TCRalphabeta T cells and CD19 B cells.

Source: PBMCs, taken before TCRalphabeta/CD19-depleted stem cell transplant. The receptors stem from a girl aged 2-10 years with congenital amegakaryocytic thrombocytopenia, due to receive a stem cell transplant.

The chain carries TRBV25-1 and TRBJ2-3, with TRBD2 as a possible D gene (5 bases). Trimming took 3 bases from V and 2 from J, leaving 18 bases between them. The V gene's germline CDR1 is MGHDK and CDR2 SYGVNS. This CDR3 spans 17 amino acids. The DNA for the CDR3 is TGTGCCAGCAGTGATCCCACACCGGCGGGTTACACAGATACGCAGTATTTT. Translated: CASSDPTPAGYTDTQYF.

This sequence joins TRBV7-9 and TRBJ2-6; D is uncertain. Germline V CDR1 and CDR2: SEHNR, FQNEAQ (reference sequence). With 8 bases removed from V and 3 bases from J, the gap between germline ends came to 11 bases. The CDR3 spans 14 residues. CDR3 DNA: TGTGCCAGCCATGTTACGAATGGGGCCAACGTCCTGACTTTC. Its translation is CASHVTNGANVLTF. The entire variable domain, with the rest obtained from reference TRBV7-9 and TRBJ2-6, is as follows: DTGVSQNPRHKITKRGQNVTFRCDPISEHNRLYWYRQTLGQGPEFLTYFQNEAQLEKSRLLSDRFSAERPKGSFSTLEIQRTEQGDSAMYLCASHVTNGANVLTFGAGSRLTVL.

The chain has TRBV11-2 and TRBJ2-5; 8 bases fit TRBD1. The trim removed 4 bases at V and 6 bases at J, leaving 7 bases unmatched. The CDR3 has 14 amino acids. Germline V gene lookup returns CDR1 SGHAT and CDR2 FQNNGV. The CDR3 sequence is CASSSGTGGKTQYF. The CDR3 DNA is TGTGCCAGCAGCTCCGGGACAGGAGGAAAGACCCAGTACTTC.

This clonotype has only a few counts. The chain joins TRBV4-1 to TRBJ2-3; no firm D call. Germline loops: CDR1 MGHRA, CDR2 YSYEKL. This CDR3 comprises 16 residues. V was cut by 5 bases and J by 0 bases, with 15 bases left in between. The CDR3 DNA sequence: TGCGCCAGCAGCGGCGCTTTCAGTTCTAGCACAGATACGCAGTATTTT. It encodes CASSGAFSSSTDTQYF.

This clonotype was counted many times. The rearrangement links TRBV3-1 to TRBJ2-7, with a possible D match to TRBD2 (6 bases). Germline V CDR1 and CDR2: LGHDT, YNNKEL (reference sequence). The CDR3 has 14 amino acids. Between the trimmed V and J ends, which lost 5 bases and 5 bases, there was a span of 16 bases. CDR3 sequence reads: CASSKLGGGNEQYF. The CDR3 coding sequence is TGTGCCAGCAGCAAACTGGGGGGTGGAAACGAGCAGTACTTC.

This clonotype was recorded many times. The junction departs from germline at one end; a sequencing error may be responsible. The J gene is TRBJ1-1, the V gene TRBV29-1; D possibly corresponds to TRBD1 (5 bases). Germline-derived CDR1 and CDR2 are SQVTM and ANQGSEA. The CDR3 runs 13 residues. CDR3 protein: CSVEGWGNAEAFF. CDR3 bases: TGCAGCGTTGAGGGCTGGGGGAACGCTGAAGCTTTCTTT.

In its sample, this clonotype was seen many times. CDR3 amino acids: CASSTLANYGYTF. As DNA, the CDR3 is TGTGCCAGCAGTACATTAGCTAACTATGGCTACACCTTC. V and J are TRBV2 and TRBJ1-2; no firm D call. Trimming took off 5 bases at V and 0 bases at J, with 7 bases between the two ends. Germline CDR1 is SNHLY and CDR2 is FYNNEI. The CDR3 runs to 13 residues.

This clonotype was seen only a few times. This sequence joins TRBV7-9 and TRBJ2-1; 10 bases are a match to TRBD2. Germline CDR1 and CDR2: SEHNR and FQNEAQ (reference sequence). V shed 6 bases and J 7 bases; nucleotides not matched to a gene: 3. The CDR3 extends over 13 amino acids. CDR3 loop: CASSSLAGNEQFF. In DNA form, the CDR3 reads TGTGCCAGCAGTTCACTAGCGGGAAATGAGCAGTTCTTC.

On this clonotype itself: This may be a read error: a much more frequent sequence differs by one nucleotide. Because the CDR3 is missing its conserved closing phenylalanine or tryptophan, this is likely a read error. The gene calls are TRBV6-1 and TRBJ2-3; D is undetermined. The CDR3 length is 13 residues. V dropped 5 bases and J dropped 6 bases, with 12 bases sitting between them. The germline V gene encodes CDR1 MNHNS and CDR2 SASEGT. CDR3 amino acids: CASSQRVRDTQYY. DNA for the CDR3: TGTGCCAGCAGTCAAAGGGTCAGGGATACGCAGTATTAT.

This clonotype was counted only a few times. The genes are TRBV4-1 and TRBJ1-2; unclear D gene. CDR3 length: 18 amino acids. Trimming left V 2 bases short and J 0 bases short, with 19 bases between. Germline CDR1 and CDR2: MGHRA and YSYEKL. Written as DNA, the CDR3 is TGCGCCAGCAGCCAACCCTTCAAGAGACACCAAGCTAACTATGGCTACACCTTC. Translating gives CASSQPFKRHQANYGYTF.

The chain couples TRBV28 to TRBJ2-3; 13 positions agree with TRBD2. V trimming: 1 base; J trimming: 4 bases; junction bases outside the gene matches: 5. Per germline, CDR1 MDHEN and CDR2 SYDVKM. The CDR3 is made up of 17 amino acids. The CDR3 protein is CASSLYTSGRGADTQYF. Written as DNA, the CDR3 is TGTGCCAGCAGTTTATACACTAGCGGGAGGGGAGCAGATACGCAGTATTTT.

This clonotype was recorded many times. Since the CDR3 does not end with the conserved phenylalanine or tryptophan, this likely comes from a read error. The chain employs TRBV9 and TRBJ2-1; 9 bases fit TRBD2. V lost 4 bases, J lost 0 bases, and 5 bases stayed unmatched. Per germline, CDR1 SGDLS and CDR2 YYNGEE. CDR3 length: 16 residues. The CDR3 DNA follows: TGTGCCAGCAGCCCGTTTAGCGGGAGCTCCTACAATGAGCAGTTCTCC. Its protein product is CASSPFSGSSYNEQFS.

The chain links TRBV20-1 to TRBJ1-1; no definite D call. The CDR3 length is 14 residues. Trimming took off 0 bases at V and 5 bases at J, with 13 bases between the two ends. CDR1 and CDR2 from the germline V gene are DFQATT and SNEGSKA (reference sequence). CDR3 DNA sequence: TGCAGTGCTAGAGATCCTCTAGGCCAGACTGAAGCTTTCTTT. Residues: CSARDPLGQTEAFF.

This clonotype was seen a few times. At one end the junction does not follow the germline gene, possibly because of a read error. The genes are TRBV11-2 and TRBJ2-1, with 7 bases fitting TRBD1. Germline V gives CDR1 SGHAT, CDR2 FQNNGV. This CDR3 spans 11 amino acids. The CDR3 nucleotides read TGTGCCAGCAGCCTCACAGACAGGGTGATCTTC. This codes for CASSLTDRVIF. The full variable domain, rest sourced from reference TRBV11-2 and TRBJ2-1, is EAGVAQSPRYKIIEKRQSVAFWCNPISGHATLYWYQQILGQGPKLLIQFQNNGVVDDSQLPKDRFSAERLKGVDSTLKIQPAKLEDSAVYLCASSLTDRVIFGPGTRLTVL.

This clonotype was recorded once. The rearrangement links TRBV10-2 to TRBJ1-1, with D unresolved. The V gene's germline CDR1 is WSHSY and CDR2 SAAADI. V was clipped by 3 bases and J by 1 base, with 6 bases between them. This CDR3 is 13 amino acids long. The CDR3 is CASSDIGNTEAFF. CDR3 in DNA: TGCGCCAGCAGTGATATCGGGAACACTGAAGCTTTCTTT.

This clonotype was seen repeatedly, ten times or more. The V and J genes are TRBV5-1 and TRBJ2-5; D call uncertain. The germline V and J ends were trimmed by 7 bases and 2 bases, with 9 bases remaining between them. There are 12 residues in the CDR3. CDR1 is SGHRS and CDR2 is YFSETQ in the germline V gene. Here the CDR3 reads CASGTRQETQYF. For the CDR3, the DNA is TGCGCCAGCGGCACCCGACAAGAGACCCAGTACTTC.

The rearrangement links TRBV3-1 to TRBJ2-2; unclear D gene. The CDR3 runs to 13 residues. Germline assignment: CDR1 LGHDT and CDR2 YNNKEL (reference sequence). The V gene lost 0 bases and the J gene lost 6 bases, with 5 bases spanning the gap. CDR3 region: CASSQDIPGELFF. The CDR3 DNA reads TGTGCCAGCAGCCAAGATATTCCCGGGGAGCTGTTTTTT.

This clonotype showed up many times. The gene calls are TRBV10-3 and TRBJ2-1; TRBD2 matches 8 bases. The J segment lost 2 bases and the V segment lost 3 bases, leaving 9 bases of the junction unmatched. CDR1 and CDR2 (germline): ENHRY, SYGVKD. The CDR3 has 17 residues. The DNA for the CDR3 is TGTGCCATCAGTGACCCCGTCTTCGGGGGGGCCTACAATGAGCAGTTCTTC. Protein product: CAISDPVFGGAYNEQFF.

This clonotype was observed at least ten times. The chain is built from TRBV5-1 and TRBJ1-2; no reliable D call. V was cut by 1 base and J by 1 base, with 11 bases left in between. Germline assignment: CDR1 SGHRS and CDR2 YFSETQ. The CDR3 consists of 15 residues. CDR3 in amino acids: CASSLIGQLNYGYTF. CDR3 nucleotides: TGCGCCAGCAGCTTGATAGGCCAACTTAACTATGGCTACACCTTC.

This clonotype was seen a few times. The V and J genes are TRBV14 and TRBJ2-5; 11 bases map to TRBD2. Looked up from germline, CDR1 is SGHDN and CDR2 is FVKESK. The CDR3 runs 15 residues. V trimming: 5 bases; J trimming: 4 bases; junction bases outside the gene matches: 6. The CDR3 DNA is TGTGCCAGCAGCATACTAGCGGGAGTGATAGAGACCCAGTACTTC. Protein product: CASSILAGVIETQYF.

This clonotype was counted ten times or more. The DNA for the CDR3 is TGTGCCAGCAGGACGACAGGGGTGCGGACTGAAGCTTTCTTT. Translating gives CASRTTGVRTEAFF. The V and J genes are TRBV12-3 or TRBV12-4 and TRBJ1-1, with TRBD1 identical over 8 bases. This CDR3 spans 14 amino acids. V dropped 6 bases and J dropped 5; count of bases not matched to a gene: 8.

The table lists this clonotype with many counts. The gene calls are TRBV12-3 or TRBV12-4 and TRBJ2-5; 9 bases fit TRBD1. The CDR3 length is 13 residues. V shed 6 bases, J shed 5 bases, and the junction held 4 bases outside the gene matches. The CDR3 nucleotides read TGTGCCAGCAGCCGGGACAGGGAGGAGACCCAGTACTTC. This sequence encodes CASSRDREETQYF.

In this sample, this clonotype turned up a few times. The chain is built from TRBV11-1 and TRBJ2-1; TRBD2 agrees at 12 bases. CDR1 SGHAT and CDR2 FQDESV come from the germline V gene (reference sequence). Trimming took 1 base from V and 8 from J; bases not matched to a gene: 12. CDR3 length equals 18 residues. The chain's CDR3 is CASSLEGMTSGSSHEQFF. In nucleotides, the CDR3 is TGTGCCAGCAGCTTAGAGGGCATGACTAGCGGGAGTTCGCATGAGCAGTTCTTC.